The clone carrying this T cell receptor beta chain was detected only once. Sequencing was performed with immunoSEQ multiplex PCR; in TCRdb, only in-frame clones are kept and a portion is missing. The sample shows 250,000 to 350,000 clones, roughly three quarters of them seen only once. This entry comes from a study of cytotoxic CD8 clonotypes in ibrutinib-treated CLL. This CDR3 has 13 amino acids. Looked up from germline, CDR1 is SNHLY and CDR2 is FYNNEI. V dropped 6 bases and J dropped 7 bases, with 16 bases sitting between them. The starting material was PBMCs, obtained at disease progression, from a patient treated with ibrutinib. The chain has TRBV2 and TRBJ2-7; possibly TRBD1 for D (5 bases). The TCR comes from a human donor with chronic lymphocytic leukemia. CDR3 region: CASRTASTGEQYF. CDR3 nucleotides: TGTGCCAGCAGGACAGCTAGTACGGGTGAGCAGTACTTC.